The clone carrying this T cell receptor (beta chain) has a count of ten or more. From the germline J gene comes the end of the CDR3, since the read stops 3 residues before it. The sample comes from a study of T cell clonality in common variable immunodeficiency. Germline V CDR1 and CDR2: SGHDT, YYEEEE. The CDR3 sequence is 13 residues long. The germline V and J ends were trimmed by 4 bases and 1 base, with 8 bases remaining between them. Measured with immunoSEQ multiplex PCR; TCRdb has only the in-frame clones, and not every one. Altogether 40,000 to 45,000 clones were found in the sample, and no singletons occur.

The clonotype was recovered from a person between 18 and 75 years old in good health. V and J are TRBV5-6 and TRBJ1-1, with D tentatively TRBD1 (5 bases). The material sequenced was peripheral blood mononuclear cells. CDR3 loop: CASSLRGNTEAFF. The sequenced CDR3 bases are TGTGCCAGCAGCCTTAGGGGGAACACTGAA.